These 19 T cell receptor beta chains share one sample of origin, sequenced in a study of vaccination and CD4 T cells after COVID-19. Specified treatment: 10-day PBMC culture with coronavirus spike peptide pools or control peptides (ViraFEST assay). The Oncomine TCR Beta short-read assay was applied to DNA of cultured CD4+ T cells. TCRdb reprocessed the PCR reads via MiXCR and lists one record per CDR3 protein. Altogether approximately 10,000 distinct CDR3 sequences are present, around 64% being singletons, with the ten largest covering roughly 29%. Their cognate antigens are unknown. Sequenced input: CD4+ T cells from blood, cultured in vitro. Source of these receptors: a human donor who had recovered from COVID-19.

This chain uses TRBV5-4 with TRBJ2-3; D call uncertain. V dropped 0 bases and J dropped 0 bases, with 11 bases sitting between them. The CDR3 runs to 16 residues. Per the germline V gene, CDR1 is SGHNT and CDR2 is YYREEE (reference sequence). The CDR3 sequence: CASSLAVRRSTDTQYF. Written as DNA, the CDR3 is TGTGCCAGCAGCTTGGCCGTTCGGCGAAGCACAGATACGCAGTATTTT.

The chain recombines TRBV7-2 with TRBJ2-5; 9 bases fit TRBD1. With 4 bases clipped from V and 5 bases from J, the junction kept 5 bases outside the gene matches. The CDR3 is made up of 14 amino acids. The germline V gene has CDR1 SGHTA and CDR2 FQGNSA. This chain's CDR3 is CASSSGTGRETQYF. The CDR3 nucleotides are TGTGCCAGCAGCTCCGGGACAGGGAGGGAGACCCAGTACTTC.

This chain links TRBV28 with TRBJ1-1; D uncertain. Germline values: CDR1 MDHEN, CDR2 SYDVKM. V was clipped by 5 bases and J by 7 bases, with 8 bases between them. This CDR3 spans 11 amino acids. CDR3 coding DNA: TGTGCCAGCAGTATTCGGGGTGAAGCTTTCTTT. Translated: CASSIRGEAFF.

This clonotype was recorded a few times. The chain has TRBV7-2 and TRBJ1-1; 9 bases are shared with TRBD1. Germline CDR1 reads SGHTA; CDR2 reads FQGNSA. Unmatched junction bases numbered 4, after V lost 1 base and J lost 10 bases. The length of the CDR3 is 13 residues. The CDR3 region has the DNA TGTGCCAGCAGCTTAGTCGGGGACAGGGTAGCTTTCTTT. It codes for CASSLVGDRVAFF.

The genes are TRBV6-1 and TRBJ2-5; either TRBD1 or TRBD2 may supply D (5 bases each). V was cut by 2 bases and J by 4 bases, with 8 bases left in between. The CDR3 is 13 residues long. Germline V gives CDR1 MNHNS, CDR2 SASEGT. The CDR3 loop is CASSEFGGETQYF. CDR3 in DNA: TGTGCCAGCAGTGAATTTGGGGGAGAGACCCAGTACTTC.

V is TRBV20-1 and J is TRBJ2-1, with 12 bases lining up with TRBD2. Germline V lookup: CDR1 DFQATT, CDR2 SNEGSKA (reference sequence). The CDR3 spans 16 residues. The trim removed 0 bases at V and 8 bases at J, leaving 8 bases unmatched. In DNA, the CDR3 is TGCAGTGCTAGAGATGAGGGCTCTAGCGGGGGGGATGAGCAGTTCTTC. This encodes CSARDEGSSGGDEQFF.

This chain joins TRBV20-1 and TRBJ2-5; 9 bases fit TRBD2. The CDR3 runs 15 residues. The junction had 8 bases not matched to a gene; V was cut back by 1 base and J by 5 bases. Germline V gene lookup returns CDR1 DFQATT and CDR2 SNEGSKA (reference sequence). The CDR3 DNA reads TGCAGTGCTAGAGTGGGCGGGAGGGACGGGGAGACCCAGTACTTC. Protein sequence: CSARVGGRDGETQYF.

The V and J genes are TRBV11-2 and TRBJ2-2; 8 nucleotides match TRBD2. Germline CDR1 is SGHAT and CDR2 is FQNNGV. The CDR3 length is 16 residues. V lost 1 base, J lost 4 bases, and 5 bases stayed unmatched. The CDR3 is CASSLVSAGGTGELFF. The CDR3 bases are TGTGCCAGCAGCTTAGTATCCGCGGGGGGCACCGGGGAGCTGTTTTTT.

This clonotype was observed a handful of times. The rearrangement joins TRBV7-2 to TRBJ2-3, with 7 bases fitting TRBD1. The CDR3 covers 14 residues. Germline V gene data show CDR1 as SGHTA and CDR2 as FQGNSA. V was clipped by 3 bases and J by 3 bases; unmatched bases: 3. CDR3 region: CASSLRGRTDTQYF. The CDR3 DNA is TGTGCCAGCAGCTTGAGGGGGCGGACAGATACGCAGTATTTT. The variable domain in full, completed from reference TRBV7-2 and TRBJ2-3, reads GAGVSQSPSNKVTEKGKDVELRCDPISGHTALYWYRQSLGQGLEFLIYFQGNSAPDKSGLPSDRFSAERTGGSVSTLTIQRTQQEDSAVYLCASSLRGRTDTQYFGPGTRLTVL.

This chain uses TRBV28 with TRBJ1-6; D is unclear. V lost 2 bases and J lost 9, with 14 bases in between. The CDR3 consists of 15 residues. Germline CDR1 reads MDHEN; CDR2 reads SYDVKM. CDR3 amino acids: CASSLTITTRSPLHF. As DNA, the CDR3 is TGTGCCAGCAGTTTAACCATAACAACCCGTTCACCCCTCCACTTT.

This rearrangement joins TRBV21-1 to TRBJ1-1; the table assigns TRBD1, which was not confirmed against the DNA. TRBV21-1 is labeled a pseudogene. This CDR3 is 23 amino acids long. The CDR3 nucleotides read TGTGCCAGCACCAACCAGACATCTATGTACTTCACCCTGTTTACCTTTATGAACACTGAAGCTTTCTTT. Its protein is CASTNQTSMYFTLFTFMNTEAFF.

This clonotype was seen a handful of times. V usage is TRBV19 and J usage is TRBJ1-2, with 9 bases identical to TRBD1. Germline V CDR1 and CDR2: LNHDA, SQIVND (reference sequence). With 5 bases clipped from V and 11 bases from J, the junction kept 15 bases outside the gene matches. CDR3 length: 15 residues. CDR3 nucleotides: TGTGCCAGTAGTCCCTGGACAGGGGCCCCGGAGGGATACACCTTC. Its translation is CASSPWTGAPEGYTF.

Sample share makes this clonotype large. The chain carries TRBV6-1 and TRBJ2-1; 9 bases fit TRBD2. The CDR3 consists of 16 residues. CDR1 is MNHNS, CDR2 SASEGT, per germline. V dropped 6 bases and J dropped 3; count of bases not matched to a gene: 9. The CDR3 region has the DNA TGTGCCAGCAGCTTGAAAGGGACTAGCCACTACAATGAGCAGTTCTTC. This translates into CASSLKGTSHYNEQFF.

V is TRBV12-3 or TRBV12-4 and J is TRBJ1-5; TRBD1 might be the D (6 bases). Deletions cut 0 bases from V and 0 bases from J, with 9 bases between. This CDR3 region has 16 residues. The CDR3 here is CASSLARGHSNQPQHF. In DNA, the CDR3 is TGTGCCAGCAGTTTAGCCAGGGGACATAGCAATCAGCCCCAGCATTTT.

This clonotype was detected a few times. The chain links TRBV6-1 to TRBJ1-1, with D unresolved. V was trimmed by 8 bases and J by 6 bases, leaving 16 bases between them. The CDR3 totals 13 residues. Germline values: CDR1 MNHNS, CDR2 SASEGT. CDR3 sequence (DNA): TGTGCCAGCGTTCAAGCCAGTAAGGCTGAAGCTTTCTTT. It codes for CASVQASKAEAFF.

This chain connects TRBV11-3 to TRBJ2-7; the match to TRBD2 covers 8 bases. The CDR3 runs to 15 residues. The germline CDR1 and CDR2 sequences are SGHNT and YENEEA. V trimming: 5 bases; J trimming: 0 bases; junction bases outside the gene matches: 6. The CDR3 DNA follows: TGTGCCAGCAGCCCGACGACTAGCGTCTCCTACGAGCAGTACTTC. It is translated as CASSPTTSVSYEQYF.

The chain has TRBV15 and TRBJ2-3; 8 positions match TRBD2. The V and J ends lost 5 bases and 3 bases, in that order; junction bases with no gene match: 4. This CDR3 spans 14 amino acids. The V gene's germline CDR1 is LNHNV and CDR2 YYDKDF (reference sequence). The CDR3 protein is CATSGSGRTDTQYF. The DNA for the CDR3 is TGTGCCACCAGCGGCAGCGGGAGAACAGATACGCAGTATTTT.

This clonotype has more than one count but fewer than ten. The chain has TRBV12-3 or TRBV12-4 and TRBJ1-2, with TRBD1 matching over 7 bases. This CDR3 is built from 13 residues. The ends lost 5 bases at V and 8 bases at J; junction bases unmatched: 8. The CDR3 spells CASSERQGKGYTF. The CDR3 DNA reads TGTGCCAGCAGTGAGAGACAGGGTAAGGGCTACACCTTC.

V usage is TRBV25-1 and J usage is TRBJ2-3; D not certain. CDR1 is MGHDK and CDR2 is SYGVNS in the germline V gene. The CDR3 has 14 residues. V was trimmed by 4 bases and J by 0 bases, leaving 8 bases between them. This chain's CDR3 is CASSGFASTDTQYF. The CDR3 nucleotides read TGTGCCAGCAGTGGCTTTGCTAGCACAGATACGCAGTATTTT. Complete variable domain (other parts from reference TRBV25-1 and TRBJ2-3): EADIYQTPRYLVIGTGKKITLECSQTMGHDKMYWYQQDPGMELHLIHYSYGVNSTEKGDLSSESTVSRIRTEHFPLTLESARPSHTSQYLCASSGFASTDTQYFGPGTRLTVL.